Each of the 19 T cell receptor beta chains below was sequenced from the same sample in a study of blood T cell repertoires in COVID-19. Clones were read by immunoSEQ multiplex PCR, and TCRdb kept only the in-frame ones, dropping some. The sample lists a few hundred thousand clones, approximately 88% occurring once. Sequenced: PBMCs or T cells enriched from blood (not recorded which). The receptors shown here come from a woman between 40 and 55 years old who had recovered from COVID-19.

This chain joins TRBV6-5 and TRBJ1-1; D ambiguous. V was clipped by 4 bases and J by 5 bases, with 14 bases between them. Germline V gene data show CDR1 as MNHEY and CDR2 as SVGAGI. This CDR3 comprises 14 residues. The CDR3 here is CASSWARTLTEAFF. CDR3 nucleotide sequence: TGTGCCAGCAGTTGGGCCCGCACCCTTACTGAAGCTTTCTTT.

The chain combines TRBV25-1 with TRBJ2-3; 7 nucleotides align to TRBD2. Per the germline V gene, CDR1 is MGHDK and CDR2 is SYGVNS. The CDR3 has 14 amino acids. J lost 11 bases, V lost 3 bases, and 11 bases had no gene match. The CDR3 sequence is CASSDLSGPAGQYF. As DNA, the CDR3 is TGTGCCAGCAGTGACCTTAGCGGGCCCGCGGGGCAGTATTTT.

This chain connects TRBV7-2 to TRBJ2-1, with 7 bases that match TRBD1. The CDR3 has 16 amino acids. With V trimmed by 6 bases and J by 6 bases, 14 bases remained unmatched. Germline V gene data show CDR1 as SGHTA and CDR2 as FQGNSA. This chain's CDR3 is CASSPRDRVVSNEQFF. In DNA, the CDR3 is TGTGCCAGCAGTCCTCGTGACAGGGTAGTAAGCAATGAGCAGTTCTTC.

A single count supports this clone. The gene calls are TRBV4-2 and TRBJ1-1; 11 bases line up with TRBD1. The CDR3 covers 14 residues. V shed 1 base and J 7 bases; nucleotides not matched to a gene: 2. Germline V gives CDR1 LGHNA, CDR2 YNFKEQ. DNA of the CDR3: TGTGCCAGCAGCCAAGGGGACAGGGGGAATGAAGCTTTCTTT. Protein sequence: CASSQGDRGNEAFF.

This rearrangement joins TRBV7-9 to TRBJ1-4; D is possibly TRBD1 (5 bases). Deletions cut 10 bases from V and 4 bases from J, with 22 bases between. Looked up from germline, CDR1 is SEHNR and CDR2 is FQNEAQ (reference sequence). The CDR3 has 16 residues. CDR3 nucleotides: TGTGCCACTTCCCGGGCCGGGGGGAGTTTTAATGAAAAACTGTTTTTT. It specifies CATSRAGGSFNEKLFF. The variable domain in full, with the rest retrieved from reference TRBV7-9 and TRBJ1-4, is DTGVSQNPRHKITKRGQNVTFRCDPISEHNRLYWYRQTLGQGPEFLTYFQNEAQLEKSRLLSDRFSAERPKGSFSTLEIQRTEQGDSAMYLCATSRAGGSFNEKLFFGSGTQLSVL.

The V call is TRBV7-2, the J call TRBJ1-3; a weak D match, TRBD1 (5 bases). The CDR3 covers 14 residues. V lost 5 bases and J 1 base, leaving 9 bases between the germline ends. Germline-derived CDR1 and CDR2 are SGHTA and FQGNSA. The CDR3 DNA follows: TGTGCCAGCAGCCACGGGGGGTCTGGAAACACCATATATTTT. Translated: CASSHGGSGNTIYF.

The chain combines TRBV12-5 with TRBJ2-1; 8 nucleotides line up with TRBD1. V trimming: 2 bases; J trimming: 3 bases; junction bases outside the gene matches: 3. Germline CDR1 LGHNT, CDR2 FRNRAP. This CDR3 has 15 residues. CDR3 residues: CASGLLQGVYNEQFF. In nucleotides, the CDR3 is TGTGCTAGTGGTTTGTTACAGGGGGTCTACAATGAGCAGTTCTTC.

The chain joins TRBV11-3 to TRBJ2-1; the D gene is possibly TRBD2 (5 bases). Deletions cut 1 base from V and 10 bases from J, with 11 bases between. CDR3 length equals 13 residues. Germline V gene sequence: CDR1 SGHNT, CDR2 YENEEA. For the CDR3, the DNA is TGTGCCAGCAGCTTAGTAGAGACTACCGAGCAGTTCTTC. Protein: CASSLVETTEQFF.

The chain joins TRBV6-5 to TRBJ2-7; 7 nucleotides match TRBD2. This CDR3 region has 14 residues. With 4 bases clipped from V and 6 bases from J, the junction kept 9 bases outside the gene matches. The germline gives CDR1 MNHEY, CDR2 SVGAGI. The CDR3 DNA sequence: TGTGCCAGCAGTTCCCCGGGACTATCGGTCGAGCAGTACTTC. It yields the protein CASSSPGLSVEQYF.

Notes on this clone: Germline and junction disagree at one end, which may indicate a read error. The V gene is TRBV24-1, the J gene TRBJ2-1, with TRBD1 as a possible D gene (6 bases). Germline CDR1 KGHDR, CDR2 SFDVKD. The length of the CDR3 is 13 residues. The CDR3 reads CATGDTRGNEQFF. CDR3 sequence (DNA): TGTGCCACCGGTGACACCAGGGGAAATGAGCAGTTCTTC.

This rearrangement joins TRBV4-3 to TRBJ1-2; possible D gene TRBD1, 6 bases. From germline, CDR1 is LGHNA and CDR2 YSLEER. The CDR3 is made up of 17 amino acids. V lost 4 bases and J 6 bases, leaving 24 bases between the germline ends. CDR3 sequence reads: CASSPLPDLAGTNGYTF. The CDR3, as DNA: TGCGCCAGCAGCCCTTTACCAGATCTAGCAGGGACAAATGGCTACACCTTC.

The rearrangement links TRBV19 to TRBJ1-5, with D possibly matching TRBD1 (5 bases). This CDR3 contains 13 residues. The V gene lost 7 bases and the J gene lost 5 bases, with 12 bases spanning the gap. CDR1 is LNHDA, CDR2 SQIVND, per germline (reference sequence). In DNA, the CDR3 is TGTGCCAGTACCCTCGACAGATATCAGCCCCAGCATTTT. Protein: CASTLDRYQPQHF.

As to this clone: This sample includes further DNA sequences coding for the same CDR3. V is TRBV6-5 and J is TRBJ2-1, with TRBD2 as a possible D gene (6 bases). From germline, CDR1 is MNHEY and CDR2 SVGAGI. The germline V and J ends were trimmed by 0 bases and 0 bases, with 9 bases remaining between them. The CDR3 sequence is 16 residues long. CDR3 in DNA: TGTGCCAGCAGTTACTCATCCGGGAGCTCCTACAATGAGCAGTTCTTC. This gives the protein CASSYSSGSSYNEQFF.

This chain links TRBV7-9 with TRBJ2-6; D possibly corresponds to TRBD1 (7 bases). The CDR3 is made up of 19 amino acids. Germline CDR1 reads SEHNR; CDR2 reads FQNEAQ (reference sequence). Trimming left V 5 bases short and J 0 bases short, with 20 bases between. CDR3 DNA sequence: TGTGCCAGCAGCCGGGAGTCCGGGACAGTCCCCTCTGGGGCCAACGTCCTGACTTTC. Translated: CASSRESGTVPSGANVLTF.

As to this clone: This specimen includes other DNA sequences encoding the same CDR3. This rearrangement joins TRBV18 to TRBJ1-1; D is ambiguous. The germline V and J ends were trimmed by 0 bases and 1 base, with 3 bases remaining between them. Germline CDR1 and CDR2: KGHSH and LQKENI. This CDR3 spans 13 amino acids. The CDR3, as DNA: TGTGCCAGCTCACCACCGAGGAACACTGAAGCTTTCTTT. It is translated as CASSPPRNTEAFF.

The rearrangement joins TRBV29-1 to TRBJ1-2, with D hard to call. V was trimmed by 7 bases and J by 5 bases, leaving 11 bases between them. CDR3 length: 11 amino acids. Germline CDR1 is SQVTM and CDR2 is ANQGSEA. CDR3 loop: CSAIPTYGYTF. The CDR3, as DNA: TGCAGCGCCATTCCCACTTATGGCTACACCTTC. Full variable domain (rest looked up from reference TRBV29-1 and TRBJ1-2): SAVISQKPSRDICQRGTSLTIQCQVDSQVTMMFWYRQQPGQSLTLIATANQGSEATYESGFVIDKFPISRPNLTFSTLTVSNMSPEDSSIYLCSAIPTYGYTFGSGTRLTVV.

The V call is TRBV4-3, the J call TRBJ2-1; 9 bases are a match to TRBD1. The V gene end was trimmed by 4 bases and the J gene end by 2 bases; junction bases not matched to a gene: 3. CDR3 length: 15 residues. Germline CDR1 and CDR2: LGHNA and YSLEER. As DNA, the CDR3 is TGCGCCAGCAGCCGCGACAGGGGGACCTACAATGAGCAGTTCTTC. As protein: CASSRDRGTYNEQFF.

V usage is TRBV4-3 and J usage is TRBJ2-3; weak D call: TRBD2 (5 bases). The CDR3 extends over 17 amino acids. The V end was cut by 0 bases, the J end by 8 bases, with 21 bases between. The germline V gene encodes CDR1 LGHNA and CDR2 YSLEER. CDR3 in amino acids: CASSQDEVRSGSGTQYF. The CDR3 coding sequence is TGCGCCAGCAGCCAAGATGAGGTTCGGTCGGGGAGCGGTACGCAGTATTTT.

This clone showed up just a few times. The chain couples TRBV2 to TRBJ1-1; 7 bases are shared with TRBD1. V lost 4 bases to trimming and J lost 2 bases; unmatched junction nucleotides: 10. This CDR3 is built from 16 residues. CDR1 and CDR2 from the germline V gene are SNHLY and FYNNEI. The CDR3 DNA is TGTGCCAGCAGTGGCCCGACAGGGTGGGAAAACACTGAAGCTTTCTTT. Translated: CASSGPTGWENTEAFF.